This is a list of T cell receptor beta chains from one sample in a study of CD8 T cells in ankylosing spondylitis. TCRdb passed the 5' RACE reads through MiXCR, listing each CDR3 protein once. Here the sample spans 400,000 to 450,000 distinct CDR3 sequences, under 20% being singletons. Sequencing was performed on blood, either unsorted or a sorted T cell fraction (not recorded which). Source of these receptors: a male donor with ankylosing spondylitis. CDR3s include the opening cysteine and the closing phenylalanine or tryptophan. The D gene is left open where the match is weak. Clone size is given for some rows only: seen once, a few or many times, or a class if the clone is expanded.

d_call: NA; clone_size: few; v_call: TRBV30; cdr3_length: 13; j_call: TRBJ2-1; cdr3_aa: CAWADTSYNEQFF; cdr3_nt: TGTGCCTGGGCGGATACTAGCTACAATGAGCAGTTCTTC
d_call: NA; clone_size: NA; v_call: TRBV20-1; cdr3_length: 13; j_call: TRBJ1-2; cdr3_aa: CSAKDRPPGGYTF; cdr3_nt: TGCAGTGCTAAAGACAGGCCCCCGGGTGGCTACACCTTC
d_call: TRBD1; clone_size: few; v_call: TRBV11-2; cdr3_length: 16; j_call: TRBJ1-1; cdr3_aa: CASRSGTGGMNTEAFF; cdr3_nt: TGTGCCAGCAGATCCGGGACAGGGGGCATGAACACTGAAGCTTTCTTT
d_call: NA; clone_size: many; v_call: TRBV28; cdr3_length: 12; j_call: TRBJ2-7; cdr3_aa: CASSPPGYEQYF; cdr3_nt: TGTGCCAGCAGTCCCCCCGGGTACGAGCAGTACTTC
d_call: TRBD1; clone_size: NA; v_call: TRBV4-1; cdr3_length: 15; j_call: TRBJ1-1; cdr3_aa: CASSPGQGARTEAFF; cdr3_nt: TGCGCCAGCAGCCCCGGACAGGGGGCGAGAACTGAAGCTTTCTTT
d_call: NA; clone_size: many; v_call: TRBV29-1; cdr3_length: 17; j_call: TRBJ2-3; cdr3_aa: CSVRGARRLAGTDTQYF; cdr3_nt: TGCAGCGTTCGGGGGGCCCGACGGCTAGCGGGCACAGATACGCAGTATTTT
d_call: TRBD2; clone_size: NA; v_call: TRBV7-9; cdr3_length: 16; j_call: TRBJ2-1; cdr3_aa: CASSLAAGGPVNEQFF; cdr3_nt: TGTGCCAGCAGCTTAGCGGCGGGAGGGCCGGTGAATGAGCAGTTCTTC
d_call: NA; clone_size: NA; v_call: TRBV4-1; cdr3_length: 16; j_call: TRBJ2-7; cdr3_aa: CASSQDRTVPYYEQYF; cdr3_nt: TGCGCCAGCAGCCAAGATAGGACAGTCCCCTACTACGAGCAGTACTTC
d_call: TRBD1; clone_size: many; v_call: TRBV29-1; cdr3_length: 13; j_call: TRBJ1-1; cdr3_aa: CSVSTGSSTEAFF; cdr3_nt: TGCAGCGTTTCGACAGGGTCGAGCACTGAAGCTTTCTTT
d_call: NA; clone_size: NA; v_call: TRBV14; cdr3_length: 16; j_call: TRBJ1-1; cdr3_aa: CASSQTSAGRYTEAFF; cdr3_nt: TGTGCCAGCAGCCAGACCTCGGCAGGGCGTTACACTGAAGCTTTCTTT
d_call: TRBD1; clone_size: NA; v_call: TRBV7-9; cdr3_length: 16; j_call: TRBJ1-6; cdr3_aa: CASSLIRDRRNSPLHF; cdr3_nt: TGTGCCAGCAGCTTAATACGGGACAGGCGTAATTCACCCCTCCACTTT